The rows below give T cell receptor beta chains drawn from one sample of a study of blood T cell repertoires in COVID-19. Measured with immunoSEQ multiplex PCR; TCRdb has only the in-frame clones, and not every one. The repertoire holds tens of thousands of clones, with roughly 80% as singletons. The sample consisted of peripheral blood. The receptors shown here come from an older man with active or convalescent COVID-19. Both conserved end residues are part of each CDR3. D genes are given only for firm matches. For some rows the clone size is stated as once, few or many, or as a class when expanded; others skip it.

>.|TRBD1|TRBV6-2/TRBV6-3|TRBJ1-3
CASSTRDSGNTIYF
TGTGCCAGCAGTACCCGGGACAGTGGAAACACCATATATTTT
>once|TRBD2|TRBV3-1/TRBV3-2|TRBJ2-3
CASSQNIPSGIYTQYF
TGTGCCAGCAGCCAAAACATTCCTAGCGGGATATATACGCAGTATTTT
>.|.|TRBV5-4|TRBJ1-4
CASSRNTGQANEKLFF
TGTGCCAGCAGCCGCAATACCGGTCAAGCTAATGAAAAACTGTTTTTT
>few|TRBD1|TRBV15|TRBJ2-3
CATSRPTGTNTDTQYF
TGTGCCACCAGCAGACCGACAGGGACGAACACAGATACGCAGTATTTT
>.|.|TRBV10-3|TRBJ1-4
CATRNEKLFF
TGTGCCACCCGTAATGAAAAACTGTTTTTT
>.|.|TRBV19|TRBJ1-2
CASSSGATGDYGYTF
TGTGCCAGTAGTAGTGGGGCGACAGGAGACTATGGCTACACCTTC
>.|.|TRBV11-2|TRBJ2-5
CASSQQETQYF
TGTGCCAGCAGCCAACAAGAGACCCAGTACTTC
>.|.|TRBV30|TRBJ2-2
CAWDLVFGELFF
TGTGCCTGGGACCTAGTCTTTGGGGAGCTGTTTTTT
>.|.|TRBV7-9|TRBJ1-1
CASSFPEVDALDTEAFF
TGTGCCAGCAGCTTTCCCGAGGTAGACGCCCTTGACACTGAAGCTTTCTTT
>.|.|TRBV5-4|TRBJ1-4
CASSLKTGMGGEKLFF
TGTGCCAGCAGCTTGAAGACCGGGATGGGGGGTGAAAAACTGTTTTTT
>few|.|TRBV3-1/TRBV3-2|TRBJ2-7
CASSLRGPYEQYF
TGTGCCAGCAGCCTTAGGGGTCCCTACGAGCAGTACTTC